This T cell receptor (beta chain) was profiled in a study of blood T cell repertoires in COVID-19. On the study more broadly: The study drew acute and convalescent COVID-19 samples from the United States, Italy and Spain. In each case, the material was cDNA or gDNA derived from T cells, B-cell-depleted T cells, or PBMCs.

In the original analysis: Cell counts per sample came from amplifying reference gene primers. Profiling relied on immunoSEQ multiplex PCR, and the TCRdb table lists in-frame clones only, not all of them. V and J calls plus clone size are reproduced from that table; the DNA served to infer D and trimming. In the table there are roughly 80,000 clones, around four fifths of which are singletons. The TCR originated in a human donor in a cohort sampled during active COVID-19. Sequencing was performed on peripheral blood.

CDR3 residues: CASSLGLGSYEQYF. CDR3 in DNA: TGTGCCAGCAGCTTGGGACTAGGTTCCTACGAGCAGTACTTC. The chain has TRBV5-6 and TRBJ2-7; a possible D gene is TRBD2 (6 bases). The germline V gene encodes CDR1 SGHDT and CDR2 YYEEEE. The V gene lost 0 bases and the J gene lost 1 base, with 8 bases spanning the gap. CDR3 length: 14 residues.